Given below is one TCR beta chain in context. The clone's antigen remains unknown. No base quality values were provided; no much bigger clone lies one nucleotide off. This entry is derived from a study of shared clonotypes between healthy human individuals (dated by TCRdb to the early 2020s). For context, the study as a whole: The cohort comprised a couple of women and a few men aged 18 to 49 years. For each donor, CD4 naive and CD4 memory were each given three plates, CD8 naive was given two plates, and CD8 memory was given one plate. The study deeply sequenced blood TCR repertoires of about 5 healthy adults to estimate repertoire size and the extent of clonotype sharing between individuals. Libraries were prepared and TCR repertoires were sequenced by different laboratories using diverse techniques, in order to increase sequencing depth and limit assay-specific biases. Leukapheresis yielded between about 0.9 and 10 billion PBMCs per donor.

Overall study outcomes, separate from this receptor: Only blood was sampled, and tissue TCR repertoires likely differ from those in blood. Because the study included only a small number of donors, the genetic and exposure-history diversity represented was limited. Larger estimated clonotype richness was generally found for naive subsets than for memory subsets. Clonotypes shared by all four sorted-subset donors showed higher generation probabilities than non-shared clonotypes. Pairwise subsampling led to the expectation that sequencing depth would affect the degree of clonotype sharing among donors. Incomplete sequencing was indicated by rarefaction of sorted-subset datasets, despite the large sequencing depth. Sharing across several donors was observed for around 5% of naive CD4, under 4% of naive CD8, around 2.5% of memory CD4, and roughly 0.43% of memory CD8 clonotypes.

The cysteine opens and the phenylalanine closes a CDR3 of 12 amino acids. The kept DNA is CDR3 alone, 36 bases in frame from the first base. V is shortened by 0 bases, J by 6 bases, and the region joining them spans 7 bases. Based on the germline V gene, the CDR1 and CDR2 sequences are SGDLS and YYNGEE. Healthy HIV-negative adults with no recently reported acute infections or vaccinations were included as donors. Every donor was a Caucasian adult residing in Nashville, Tennessee, USA. Magnetic negative selection was used to enrich CD4+ T cells, after which naive cells were positively selected on CD45RA and the negative fraction became the memory subset. After blood collection by leukapheresis, PBMCs were isolated using Ficoll-Histopaque density gradient centrifugation and then cryopreserved in the vapor phase of liquid nitrogen. Analytical flow cytometry was used to check the purity and quantity of each magnetically sorted T cell population. Genomic DNA was isolated from each sorted fraction and quantified by UV absorbance on a Nanodrop 2000c.

Using the deep immunoSEQ assay, TCR CDR3 regions were amplified from genomic DNA by multiplex PCR. Extracted genomic DNA from each cell subset was distributed evenly across all wells of several immunoSEQ 96-well plates, and each plate was treated as a replicate. For sorted subsets, about 210 ng of genomic DNA, equivalent to around 31,000 T cell genomes, went into each replicate PCR. Purified libraries were quantified with a Qubit 3.0 fluorometer, sized on a Bioanalyzer 2100, and re-quantified with the KAPA Library Quantification kit. Every immunoSEQ 96-well plate was sequenced on a separate single-read 150-cycle Illumina NextSeq 550 flow cell. The paper's processing steps were these. Because the immunoSEQ output included only junctional sequences and no quality scores, the filtering could not be the same as the filtering used for full-length reads. Sequences were annotated with PyIR, a Python wrapper for IgBLAST v1.9, and V/J genes and CDR3 were assigned using IMGT germline references. Reads were removed for weak V/J assignments (E-value above 1e-6), missing CDR3, stop codons, out-of-frame junctions, or ambiguous translated residues. A V3J clonotype was defined by an identical inferred V gene, J gene, and CDR3 amino acid sequence. To compute the percentage overlap between repertoires, the number of shared unique clonotypes was divided by the size of the smaller repertoire. Repertoire richness was assessed with RTK rarefaction, the Chao1 estimator, and Recon v2.1 estimates of unobserved clonotypes. For all TCRbeta clonotypes obtained by the gDNA method from a handful of donors, generation probabilities were computed with OLGA. TCRdb's version of the immuneACCESS table is confined to in-frame rearrangements and falls short of the full clone set. An unresolved V gene accounts for under half of the shortfall where checked; the remainder is of unknown origin. Clonal size and the V and J genes are those of that table, whereas D and trimming came from the DNA. The sample has more than 2 million clones on record, around 95% of them singletons. The ten largest account for 0.1% to 0.15% of the sample.

Sequencing was performed on naive CD4+ T cells sorted from blood. Reading the label with the study, this specimen's cell subset or site is: CD45RA+ positively selected. The rearrangement combines TRBV9 with TRBJ2-7; no D gene is confidently identified. This TCR was sampled from a man aged 18-30 years in good health. In nucleotide form, the sequence is TGTGCCAGCAGCGTAGGATTTTCCGAGCAGTACTTC. It specifies CASSVGFSEQYF. The variable domain in full, with residues beyond the CDR3 obtained from the reference TRBV9 and TRBJ2-7 genes, is DSGVTQTPKHLITATGQRVTLRCSPRSGDLSVYWYQQSLDQGLQFLIQYYNGEERAKGNILERFSAQQFPDLHSELNLSSLELGDSALYFCASSVGFSEQYFGPGTRLTVT.